This TCR beta chain is drawn from a study of glioma-infiltrating T cells. Using RNA template, CDR3s of TCR alpha and beta were amplified with iRepertoire arm-PCR. From the multiplex PCR reads, TCRdb called clonotypes with MiXCR, one entry per CDR3 protein. The table includes 85,000 to 110,000 distinct CDR3 sequences, under 30% detected once. The V end lost 6 bases, the J end lost 4 bases, and 16 bases lay between the germline ends. The CDR3 totals 15 residues. The sequence came from a human donor with low-grade glioma or glioblastoma, undergoing nonglioma brain surgery, or in good health (not recorded which). The sequenced material came from glioma tissue, nonneoplastic brain tissue, or PBMCs (not recorded which). The chain has TRBV12-3 or TRBV12-4 and TRBJ1-5; D is perhaps TRBD1 (5 bases). CDR3 bases: TGTGCCAGCAGGTCTTTCGCGGGGGGGAATCAGCCCCAGCATTTT. It is translated as CASRSFAGGNQPQHF.